Each of the 12 T cell receptor beta chains below was sequenced from the same sample in a study of T-cell memory formation after mild COVID-19. TCRdb redid the calling of the 5' RACE reads with MiXCR, one entry per CDR3 protein. The profile shows approximately 150,000 distinct CDR3 sequences, about 5.7% of them singletons. Material: PBMCs or a T cell subset sorted from them (not recorded which). Receptors originate from an adult woman who had mild COVID-19 (a few samples of this study predate the infection). Cell type and time point are not known.

This clonotype was found a few times. This chain uses TRBV29-1 with TRBJ2-7; TRBD1 agrees at 8 bases. V shed 7 bases and J 2 bases; nucleotides not matched to a gene: 4. Germline loops: CDR1 SQVTM, CDR2 ANQGSEA. The CDR3 covers 12 residues. CDR3 residues: CSARTGTYEQYF. CDR3 coding DNA: TGCAGCGCGAGGACAGGGACCTACGAGCAGTACTTC.

The J gene is TRBJ2-5, the V gene TRBV6-5, with D perhaps matching TRBD2 (6 bases). This CDR3 is 17 amino acids long. Germline CDR1 MNHEY, CDR2 SVGAGI. Trimming stripped 4 bases from V and 2 bases from J, with 20 bases between. In DNA, the CDR3 is TGTGCCAGCAGTTCCCCCCTGAGGGAGGACTGGCAAGAGACCCAGTACTTC. This translates into CASSSPLREDWQETQYF.

This clonotype occurred a few times. The chain links TRBV10-3 to TRBJ2-4, with a possible D match to TRBD2 (7 bases). This CDR3 comprises 15 residues. Germline V gene lookup returns CDR1 ENHRY and CDR2 SYGVKD. V lost 3 bases and J 4 bases, leaving 13 bases between the germline ends. This chain's CDR3 is CAISDTGGLKNIQYF. Here the CDR3 DNA reads TGTGCCATCAGTGATACCGGGGGGCTTAAAAACATTCAGTACTTC.

The V and J genes are TRBV29-1 and TRBJ1-2; 8 bases are a match to TRBD1. The CDR3 contains 11 residues. The germline CDR1 and CDR2 sequences are SQVTM and ANQGSEA. V gave up 6 bases and J gave up 7 bases; unmatched junction bases: 4. Written as DNA, the CDR3 is TGCAGCGTAACAGGGGGAAGTGGCTACACCTTC. It is translated as CSVTGGSGYTF.

This clonotype was found many times. The chain carries TRBV5-1 and TRBJ2-3, with D hard to call. The CDR3 is 18 amino acids. V lost 0 bases, J lost 2 bases, and 19 bases lay in between. In germline, CDR1 is SGHRS, CDR2 YFSETQ. The CDR3 nucleotides are TGCGCCAGCAGCTTGGTTGGCAGCCAAGGTACCCACACAGATACGCAGTATTTT. As protein: CASSLVGSQGTHTDTQYF.

In its sample, this clonotype was seen many times. The chain couples TRBV7-3 to TRBJ2-1; 11 bases are a match to TRBD2. Looked up from germline, CDR1 is SGHTA and CDR2 is FQGTGA. The trim removed 5 bases at V and 9 bases at J, leaving 6 bases unmatched. CDR3 size: 14 residues. CDR3 residues: CASSPGLAGSEQFF. CDR3 bases: TGTGCCAGCAGCCCTGGACTAGCGGGCAGTGAGCAGTTCTTC.

A single count supports this clonotype. V gene TRBV24-1 combines with J gene TRBJ2-7, with 7 bases identical to TRBD2. Germline assignment: CDR1 KGHDR and CDR2 SFDVKD. V was pared by 9 bases and J by 2 bases, with 6 bases of the junction left unmatched. The CDR3 sequence is 13 residues long. The CDR3 reads CATQASGAYEQYF. The CDR3 DNA follows: TGTGCCACCCAGGCTAGCGGAGCCTACGAGCAGTACTTC.

This clonotype appeared a few times. V is TRBV29-1 and J is TRBJ1-4, with 9 bases lining up with TRBD1. The trim removed 6 bases at V and 0 bases at J, leaving 17 bases unmatched. Germline V lookup: CDR1 SQVTM, CDR2 ANQGSEA. The CDR3 sequence is 19 residues long. The CDR3 protein is CSVTYPAGQGSSTNEKLFF. CDR3 DNA: TGCAGCGTCACATACCCGGCAGGACAGGGGTCCTCAACTAATGAAAAACTGTTTTTT.

This clonotype has ten or more counts. The genes are TRBV5-1 and TRBJ2-7, with TRBD2 as a possible D gene (5 bases). This CDR3 spans 12 amino acids. The germline gives CDR1 SGHRS, CDR2 YFSETQ. V was pared by 4 bases and J by 4 bases, with 9 bases between. This CDR3 is CASSPGNYEQYF. CDR3 bases: TGCGCCAGCAGCCCCGGGAATTACGAGCAGTACTTC.

This clonotype occurred a few times. The chain couples TRBV24-1 to TRBJ1-1; D is unclear. Germline CDR1 and CDR2: KGHDR and SFDVKD. This CDR3 region has 12 residues. V dropped 4 bases and J dropped 1 base, with 3 bases sitting between them. The CDR3 loop reads CATSDRNTEAFF. The CDR3, as DNA: TGTGCCACCAGTGACCGGAACACTGAAGCTTTCTTT.

This clonotype was counted at least ten times. This chain joins TRBV12-3 or TRBV12-4 and TRBJ2-1; 11 bases are a match to TRBD2. Trimming at V came to 6 bases and at J to 4 bases, leaving 8 bases not matched to a gene. This CDR3 contains 16 residues. CDR3 residues: CASSPPRTSGYNEQFF. The CDR3 DNA sequence: TGTGCCAGCAGCCCCCCGCGGACTAGCGGGTACAATGAGCAGTTCTTC.

This clonotype was observed many times. The V and J genes are TRBV6-2 or TRBV6-3 and TRBJ2-7; the match to TRBD1 covers 10 bases. This CDR3 comprises 15 residues. Germline CDR1 MNHEY, CDR2 SVGEGT. Unmatched junction bases numbered 13, after V lost 7 bases and J lost 7 bases. CDR3 loop: CASTRRTGGPDEQYF. The CDR3 DNA reads TGTGCCAGCACCAGACGGACAGGGGGACCAGATGAGCAGTACTTC.